The 6 T cell receptor beta chains given below trace back to one sample, sequenced in a study of T cell responses to AZD1222 COVID-19 vaccine. Here immunoSEQ multiplex PCR was the method, and the copy in TCRdb shows in-frame clones only, minus some. The data show 30,000 to 35,000 clones, with around 78% seen just once and around 4% held by the top ten. Sample: peripheral blood, taken 28 days after the second AZD1222 dose. The receptor set was obtained from an adult who received the AZD1222 COVID-19 vaccine.

The chain couples TRBV5-5 to TRBJ1-3, with 8 bases matching TRBD1. V lost 0 bases and J lost 4; bases outside the gene matches: 0. The germline gives CDR1 SGHKS, CDR2 YYEKEE (reference sequence). The CDR3 sequence is 14 residues long. The CDR3 is CASSLGQGGNTIYF. CDR3 nucleotides: TGTGCCAGCAGCTTGGGACAGGGGGGAAACACCATATATTTT.

This chain links TRBV20-1 with TRBJ1-5; D is perhaps TRBD1 (5 bases). Germline CDR1 and CDR2: DFQATT and SNEGSKA (reference sequence). With 3 bases removed from V and 3 bases from J, the gap between germline ends came to 15 bases. The CDR3 is made up of 15 amino acids. CDR3 amino acids: CSASPTTGPNQPQHF. The DNA of the CDR3 is TGCAGTGCTAGTCCCACTACAGGACCCAATCAGCCCCAGCATTTT.

The chain is built from TRBV6-6 and TRBJ1-1; TRBD1 might be the D (6 bases). Trimming pared 9 bases from V and 1 base from J, leaving 18 bases between. The germline V gene encodes CDR1 MNHNY and CDR2 SVGAGI (reference sequence). There are 15 residues in the CDR3. The CDR3 spells CASRPGGRGNTEAFF. For the CDR3, the DNA is TGTGCCAGTCGACCTGGGGGCCGGGGGAACACTGAAGCTTTCTTT.

The DNA for the CDR3 is TGTGCCAGCAGTTGGGATAGCGGGAGTAGGATGAACAATGAGCAGTTCTTC. It yields the protein CASSWDSGSRMNNEQFF. The chain links TRBV6-2 or TRBV6-3 to TRBJ2-1; TRBD2 matches 9 bases. The CDR3 is 17 amino acids. Trimming took 4 bases from V and 5 from J; bases not matched to a gene: 12. The germline gives CDR1 MNHEY, CDR2 SVGEGT.

This sequence joins TRBV11-3 and TRBJ1-6, with 7 bases fitting TRBD1. This CDR3 region has 19 residues. Germline V gene data show CDR1 as SGHNT and CDR2 as YENEEA. V lost 3 bases, J lost 0 bases, and 11 bases stayed unmatched. CDR3 sequence: CASSLAADRAFSYNSPLHF. The CDR3 DNA follows: TGTGCCAGCAGCTTGGCCGCCGACAGGGCTTTCTCCTATAATTCACCCCTCCACTTT.

The V and J genes are TRBV3-1 (or the pseudogene TRBV3-2) and TRBJ2-1; D not certain. Trimming shortened V by 3 bases and J by 10 bases, and 13 bases separated the two germline ends. This CDR3 has 13 residues. Per the germline V gene, CDR1 is LGHDT and CDR2 is YNNKEL (reference sequence). The CDR3 DNA follows: TGTGCCAGCAGCCAGGGCAGGCTAGGGGAGCAGTTCTTC. It encodes CASSQGRLGEQFF.